These T cell receptor beta chains were read from a single sample in a study of blood T cell repertoires in COVID-19. Assay: immunoSEQ multiplex PCR; the TCRdb copy retains only in-frame clones and omits some. Among 250,000 to 300,000 clones listed, approximately 85% were seen once. The sequenced material came from peripheral blood. The receptors stem from a woman in her sixties or seventies with acute or convalescent COVID-19. CDR3s include the opening cysteine and the closing phenylalanine or tryptophan. The D gene is left open where the match is weak. Clone size is given for some rows only: seen once, a few or many times, or a class if the clone is expanded.

TGTGCCATCCGCAACCGTGGAGAGGGCACAGATACGCAGTATTTT	CAIRNRGEGTDTQYF	TRBV10-3	TRBJ2-3	.	.
TGCGCCAGCAGCCAGTACAGGGCCCTCTCTGGAAACACCATATATTTT	CASSQYRALSGNTIYF	TRBV4-1	TRBJ1-3	.	.
TGCGCCAGCAGCCCGGGTCGCGGCAATCAGCCCCAGCATTTT	CASSPGRGNQPQHF	TRBV5-1	TRBJ1-5	.	.
TGTGCCAGCAGCGACCGCGGCCCTAGCTCCTACAATGAGCAGTTCTTC	CASSDRGPSSYNEQFF	TRBV11-3	TRBJ2-1	.	few
TGTGCCAGCCACAATTCTAGGAATGTAGATACGCAGTATTTT	CASHNSRNVDTQYF	TRBV2	TRBJ2-3	.	.
TGTGCCAGCAGCATCGATCGCGTCCCTGGAAACACCATATATTTT	CASSIDRVPGNTIYF	TRBV11-2	TRBJ1-3	.	.
TGTGCCAGCAGCCCTACAGGGGAGGTCAATGAGCAGTTCTTC	CASSPTGEVNEQFF	TRBV3-1/TRBV3-2	TRBJ2-1	.	few
TGTGCCTCGGAGTACTCTGGAAACACCATATATTTT	CASEYSGNTIYF	TRBV7-9	TRBJ1-3	.	.
TGTGCCAGCAGTGAATGGAGGACTGAAGCTTTCTTT	CASSEWRTEAFF	TRBV6-1	TRBJ1-1	.	few
TGTGCCAGTAGTATACAATCTCGAGCAGGGTATGGTCAGCCCCAGCATTTT	CASSIQSRAGYGQPQHF	TRBV19	TRBJ1-5	.	.
TGTGCCAGTAGTATAGGCTCGGGGGAACCCCAGCATTTT	CASSIGSGEPQHF	TRBV19	TRBJ1-5	.	.
TGTGCCAGCAGCTTATCGTCCGCGAATGAAAAACTGTTTTTT	CASSLSSANEKLFF	TRBV7-9	TRBJ1-4	.	.
TGTGCCAGCTTCGGGACAGGCCGCCTCTATGGCTACACCTTC	CASFGTGRLYGYTF	TRBV6-5	TRBJ1-2	TRBD1	few
TGTGCCAGCAGCTTAAGTACAGGCGGTAATGGCTACACCTTC	CASSLSTGGNGYTF	TRBV7-2	TRBJ1-2	.	.
TGTGCCAGCAGTTTAGTCGGCGGGAGTGAAGCTTTCTTT	CASSLVGGSEAFF	TRBV12-3/TRBV12-4	TRBJ1-1	.	.
TGTGCCAGTAGTGACAGGGGATACGAGCAGTACTTC	CASSDRGYEQYF	TRBV19	TRBJ2-7	TRBD1	few
TGCGCCAGCAGCCTCGGACAGAGCAATGAGCAGTTCTTC	CASSLGQSNEQFF	TRBV5-1	TRBJ2-1	.	.
TGTGCCAGCAGCTTAGGGCCGGCGGGGAACACCGGGGAGCTGTTTTTT	CASSLGPAGNTGELFF	TRBV5-4	TRBJ2-2	.	.
TGTGCCAGCATTAGTCGACAGCGCCTGAACACCGGGGAGCTGTTTTTT	CASISRQRLNTGELFF	TRBV6-6	TRBJ2-2	.	.
TGTGCTAGTGGGCGGACAGGGGACACTGAAGCTTTCTTT	CASGRTGDTEAFF	TRBV12-5	TRBJ1-1	TRBD1	.
TGTGCCAGCAGCAAGTTGACGCACAGGGGCGGCACTGAAGCTTTCTTT	CASSKLTHRGGTEAFF	TRBV21-1	TRBJ1-1	.	.
TGCGCCAGCAGGTCGGCGGGAACGGCAGATACGCAGTATTTT	CASRSAGTADTQYF	TRBV5-1	TRBJ2-3	.	once
TGTGCCAGCAGCCCTCTGACAGGGATGGAGACCCAGTACTTC	CASSPLTGMETQYF	TRBV9	TRBJ2-5	TRBD1	.
TGTGCCACCAGCACCGGGGCGAACACCGGGGAGCTGTTTTTT	CATSTGANTGELFF	TRBV15	TRBJ2-2	.	.
TGTGCCAGCAGTAGCTCTTGGCCGAGGAATGAGCAGTTCTTC	CASSSSWPRNEQFF	TRBV6-5	TRBJ2-1	.	.
TGCGCCAGCAGCTTGGGTACTCGCGCTAAACCGGGGGGTTACAATGAGCAGTTCTTC	CASSLGTRAKPGGYNEQFF	TRBV5-1	TRBJ2-1	TRBD2	.
TGTGCCAGCAGTGAAGCGCTTCAGGGGAACCCACTGTTTTTT	CASSEALQGNPLFF	TRBV2	TRBJ1-4	.	.
TGTGCCAGCAGCCGCACAGGGGGGATAGGGCCCACTGAAGCTTTCTTT	CASSRTGGIGPTEAFF	TRBV7-2	TRBJ1-1	TRBD1	.
TGTGCCAGCAGCCTCGTGCCGAGCGTGAACACCGGGGAGCTGTTTTTT	CASSLVPSVNTGELFF	TRBV7-9	TRBJ2-2	.	.
TGTGCCAGCAGGTCACAGGGACCATCTCAGCCCCAGCATTTT	CASRSQGPSQPQHF	TRBV6-5	TRBJ1-5	.	.
TGTGCCAGCAGCCTCGGGGTTGGTACTAATGAAAAACTGTTTTTT	CASSLGVGTNEKLFF	TRBV7-8	TRBJ1-4	.	.
TGTGCCAGTAGTACGGGAACTGCCTATGGCTACACCTTC	CASSTGTAYGYTF	TRBV19	TRBJ1-2	.	.
TGTGCCAGCAGCACCCTAGCGGGGGGCGGGACCCAGTACTTC	CASSTLAGGGTQYF	TRBV7-2	TRBJ2-5	TRBD2	.
TGTGCCAGCAGCTTAGCGTCCGGACAGTCCTCCTACGAGCAGTACTTC	CASSLASGQSSYEQYF	TRBV7-9	TRBJ2-7	.	.
TGTGCCACCAGTGATTCCGGGACAGGGGAAGGAGGCTACACCTTC	CATSDSGTGEGGYTF	TRBV24-1	TRBJ1-2	TRBD1	.
TGTGCCTGGCTGGGACAGGGGGACACTGAAGCTTTCTTT	CAWLGQGDTEAFF	TRBV30	TRBJ1-1	TRBD1	once
TGTGCCAGTAGCATCCGACAGGGTTTCGGAAACACCATATATTTT	CASSIRQGFGNTIYF	TRBV19	TRBJ1-3	TRBD1	once
TGTGCCAGCTCACCAACTGGGGGCGCAGATACGCAGTATTTT	CASSPTGGADTQYF	TRBV18	TRBJ2-3	.	few
TGTGCCAGCAGCTTGCCAGGGGGCTCCTATAATTCACCCCTCCACTTT	CASSLPGGSYNSPLHF	TRBV5-6	TRBJ1-6	TRBD1	.
TGCGCCAGCAGTGTCACCGCGGGGGGCACAGATACGCAGTATTTT	CASSVTAGGTDTQYF	TRBV5-1	TRBJ2-3	TRBD2	.
TGTGCCAGCAGCTTAGCAGGGGGCTCTTTGGAGACCCAGTACTTC	CASSLAGGSLETQYF	TRBV7-2	TRBJ2-5	TRBD1	.
TGTGCTAGTGGTCCAGGACAGGGGGAGACTGAAGCTTTCTTT	CASGPGQGETEAFF	TRBV12-5	TRBJ1-1	TRBD1	.
TGTGCCAGCAGTCCTAGAATCGGGGAGCTGTTTTTT	CASSPRIGELFF	TRBV7-2	TRBJ2-2	.	.
TGTGCCAGCACTCCCGAGGTGTATTACACTGAAGCTTTCTTT	CASTPEVYYTEAFF	TRBV3-1/TRBV3-2	TRBJ1-1	.	.
TGTGCCAGCTCCCCCAAATCCACAGCAAGTTCACCCCTCCACTTT	CASSPKSTASSPLHF	TRBV25-1	TRBJ1-6	.	once
TGTGCCAGCAGTGAAGCGCCGGCAGGGGGCCGGGGTAATGAAAAACTGTTTTTT	CASSEAPAGGRGNEKLFF	TRBV6-1	TRBJ1-4	TRBD1	.
TGCGCCAGCAGCTCGGGGGTACGGGGCACTGAAGCTTTCTTT	CASSSGVRGTEAFF	TRBV5-1	TRBJ1-1	.	once